The rows below give T cell receptor beta chains drawn from one sample of a study of cytomegalovirus exposure and HLA in healthy donors. TCRdb keeps only in-frame clones here, not all; method: immunoSEQ multiplex PCR. The sample has 99,000 or so clones; approximately 80% are singletons. Sequenced material: PBMCs. The receptors shown here come from a man aged 25-45 years in good health and CMV-seronegative. Both conserved end residues are part of each CDR3. Each record gives: J gene, D gene, clone size, V gene, CDR3 protein, CDR3 DNA. A D gene is named only where the DNA matches it firmly. Clone size is stated in some rows and not others, as once, few, many or a class when expanded.

TRBJ2-7 NA few TRBV28 CASSLLSEQYF TGTGCCAGCAGTTTACTGTCCGAGCAGTACTTC
TRBJ2-2 TRBD2 NA TRBV5-1 CASRYTGTKNTGELFF TGCGCCAGCAGGTATACCGGGACTAAGAACACCGGGGAGCTGTTTTTT
TRBJ2-2 NA NA TRBV6-5 CASSYGNDGELFF TGTGCCAGCAGTTACGGCAACGACGGGGAGCTGTTTTTT
TRBJ1-4 NA NA TRBV7-9 CASSEGAFYGEKLFF TGTGCCAGCAGCGAAGGGGCCTTTTATGGTGAAAAACTGTTTTTT
TRBJ1-6 NA NA TRBV19 CATNAQGHSPLHF TGTGCCACCAATGCACAGGGCCATTCACCCCTCCACTTT
TRBJ1-3 NA NA TRBV28 CASSLFRGLSGNTIYF TGTGCCAGCAGTTTATTCAGGGGCCTCTCTGGAAACACCATATATTTT
TRBJ1-1 TRBD1 NA TRBV9 CASSTPGQDEAFF TGTGCCAGCAGCACCCCGGGACAGGATGAAGCTTTCTTT
TRBJ1-4 NA few TRBV15 CATSKGRGGNEKLFF TGTGCCACCAGCAAAGGACGGGGAGGTAATGAAAAACTGTTTTTT
TRBJ2-7 NA once TRBV10-3 CAMGAERDSYEQYF TGTGCCATGGGGGCCGAGCGGGACTCCTACGAGCAGTACTTC
TRBJ2-4 TRBD1 NA TRBV4-1 CASSQIPGTENIQYF TGCGCCAGCAGCCAGATACCCGGGACAGAAAACATTCAGTACTTC
TRBJ2-3 TRBD2 NA TRBV12-5 CASGLVRGTSGGSTDTQYF TGTGCTAGTGGTTTGGTAAGAGGAACTAGCGGGGGGAGCACAGATACGCAGTATTTT
TRBJ2-1 NA NA TRBV7-9 CASSRSGPNEQFF TGTGCCAGCAGTAGGTCAGGCCCCAATGAGCAGTTCTTC
TRBJ2-1 NA NA TRBV4-3 CASSQALAPYLGDEQFF TGCGCCAGCAGCCAAGCCCTAGCGCCTTACCTAGGGGATGAGCAGTTCTTC
TRBJ1-2 TRBD1 NA TRBV5-1 CASSLADRGTDGYTF TGCGCCAGCAGCTTGGCGGACAGGGGAACGGATGGCTACACCTTC
TRBJ2-3 NA once TRBV4-3 CASSQAPTEISTDTQYF TGCGCCAGCAGCCAAGCCCCCACAGAGATTAGCACAGATACGCAGTATTTT
TRBJ1-3 NA few TRBV2 CASRTGVSGNTIYF TGTGCCAGCAGGACGGGAGTCTCTGGAAACACCATATATTTT
TRBJ1-2 TRBD1 NA TRBV28 CASSLSGTGAPGYTF TGTGCCAGCAGTTTAAGTGGGACAGGGGCGCCGGGCTACACCTTC
TRBJ1-2 NA NA TRBV27 CASSLSPQVGYTF TGTGCCAGCAGTTTATCGCCTCAGGTTGGCTACACCTTC
TRBJ2-7 TRBD1 NA TRBV10-3 CAISESTGTYEQYF TGTGCCATCAGTGAGTCGACAGGGACCTACGAGCAGTACTTC
TRBJ2-1 TRBD2 NA TRBV6-5 CASSFEPGLAEGEQFF TGTGCCAGCAGTTTCGAACCGGGACTAGCAGAAGGTGAGCAGTTCTTC
TRBJ2-7 NA NA TRBV6-5 CASSYGGRGGEQYF TGTGCCAGCAGTTACGGGGGGAGAGGCGGGGAGCAGTACTTC
TRBJ2-7 TRBD1 NA TRBV4-1 CATQGQGSYEQYF TGCGCTACTCAGGGACAGGGCTCCTACGAGCAGTACTTC
TRBJ2-1 TRBD2 NA TRBV4-1 CASGTSGGAYEQFF TGCGCCAGCGGAACTAGCGGGGGGGCCTATGAGCAGTTCTTC
TRBJ2-2 NA NA TRBV6-5 CASRYQGLNTGELFF TGTGCCAGCAGGTACCAGGGGCTGAACACCGGGGAGCTGTTTTTT
TRBJ2-3 TRBD2 NA TRBV2 CASKSGSGRTDTQYF TGTGCCAGCAAGAGCGGGAGTGGGCGCACAGATACGCAGTATTTT
TRBJ2-1 NA NA TRBV19 CASSVKLGRRDNEQFF TGTGCCAGTAGTGTTAAACTGGGGCGCCGGGACAATGAGCAGTTCTTC
TRBJ1-5 NA NA TRBV30 CAWTAGAWDQPQHF TGTGCCTGGACGGCGGGGGCGTGGGATCAGCCCCAGCATTTT
TRBJ2-5 TRBD1 NA TRBV5-1 CASSLVVGGAETQYF TGCGCCAGCAGCTTGGTAGTAGGGGGCGCAGAGACCCAGTACTTC
TRBJ1-2 NA NA TRBV5-3 CARNSYGYTF TGTGCCAGAAACAGCTATGGCTACACCTTC
TRBJ1-5 NA NA TRBV7-8 CASSPQGIYNQPQHF TGTGCCAGCAGCCCACAGGGTATCTACAATCAGCCCCAGCATTTT
TRBJ1-5 NA NA TRBV28 CASSFTARVSNQPQHF TGTGCCAGCAGTTTTACCGCCAGGGTGAGCAATCAGCCCCAGCATTTT
TRBJ1-2 NA NA TRBV10-2 CASSEGSYGYTF TGCGCCAGCAGTGAGGGCAGCTATGGCTACACCTTC
TRBJ2-2 TRBD2 NA TRBV9 CASSVAASGGAWTGELFF TGTGCCAGCAGCGTAGCGGCTAGCGGGGGGGCCTGGACCGGGGAGCTGTTTTTT
TRBJ1-2 TRBD1 NA TRBV18 CASSSEQGKTNYGYTF TGTGCCAGCTCATCAGAACAGGGGAAAACTAACTATGGCTACACCTTC
TRBJ1-1 NA few TRBV7-6 CASSSSHYSEAFF TGTGCCAGCAGCTCCTCTCACTACTCCGAAGCTTTCTTT
TRBJ1-2 TRBD1 NA TRBV4-1 CASSQEGQGQGLSTF TGCGCCAGCAGCCAAGAAGGGCAGGGACAGGGTTTAAGTACCTTC
TRBJ2-7 NA NA TRBV10-3 CAISESEGLHYEQYF TGTGCCATCAGTGAGTCAGAGGGATTGCACTACGAGCAGTACTTC
TRBJ2-2 NA NA TRBV6-4 CARPDTTGELFF TGTGCCAGGCCCGACACGACCGGGGAGCTGTTTTTT
TRBJ1-5 TRBD1 once TRBV9 CASSRTGSSNQPQHF TGTGCCAGCAGCCGGACAGGGAGTAGCAATCAGCCCCAGCATTTT
TRBJ2-5 TRBD2 NA TRBV28 CASPTRYLTGTSSITETQYF TGTGCCAGCCCCACCAGGTACCTCACCGGGACTAGCAGCATTACGGAGACCCAGTACTTC
TRBJ2-7 NA NA TRBV11-2 CASSPGYQGSTYEQYF TGTGCCAGCAGCCCCGGATATCAGGGGAGCACCTACGAGCAGTACTTC
TRBJ1-1 NA NA TRBV5-4 CASSLGWRGNTEAFF TGTGCCAGCAGCTTAGGATGGCGAGGGAACACTGAAGCTTTCTTT
TRBJ1-6 NA few TRBV9 CASSVLENSPLHF TGTGCCAGCAGCGTATTGGAGAATTCACCCCTCCACTTT
TRBJ2-1 TRBD2 NA TRBV6-6 CASSGGYNEQFF TGTGCCTCGAGCGGGGGGTACAATGAGCAGTTCTTC
TRBJ2-4 NA NA TRBV2 CASSEWLAQAKNIQYF TGTGCCAGCAGTGAATGGCTAGCTCAGGCCAAAAACATTCAGTACTTC
TRBJ2-7 TRBD1 few TRBV9 CASSVGTGGEYEQYF TGTGCCAGCAGCGTAGGGACAGGGGGCGAGTACGAGCAGTACTTC
TRBJ2-7 TRBD1 NA TRBV11-2 CASSPRGQGSYEQYF TGTGCCAGCAGCCCCCGGGGACAGGGGTCCTACGAGCAGTACTTC
TRBJ2-2 TRBD2 NA TRBV7-2 CASSGPTSGNTGELFF TGTGCCAGCAGCGGACCGACTAGCGGGAACACCGGGGAGCTGTTTTTT
TRBJ2-7 NA NA TRBV29-1 CSVEGVDEQYF TGCAGCGTTGAAGGCGTGGACGAGCAGTACTTC